This T cell receptor (beta chain) came from a study of OX40 agonist ivuxolimab in advanced cancers. Study outcomes and limitations: Expanded peripheral T-cell antigen specificity went undetermined. Among patients with partial responses at 0.1-3.0 mg/kg, clonal expansion was among the lowest.

Remarks on this clone: Its cognate antigen is unknown. This same CDR3 is encoded by further DNA sequences in the sample.

Exclusion applied to patients with autoimmune disease history or systemic immunosuppression. This CDR3 comprises 14 residues. With V trimmed by 5 bases and J by 5 bases, 8 bases remained unmatched. Germline CDR1 and CDR2: MDHEN and SYDVKM. The assay was immunoSEQ multiplex PCR, and TCRdb's table has in-frame clones only and misses some. The table records 87,000 or so clones, about 85% of them present only once. This specimen was CD4+ or CD8+ T cells sorted from blood, taken in a trial of the OX40 agonist ivuxolimab. This sequence joins TRBV28 and TRBJ2-5; 7 nucleotides agree with TRBD1. The origin of this receptor is an adult with an advanced solid tumor such as melanoma, head and neck, liver or kidney cancer. The CDR3 here is CASSTSLGQETQYF. For the CDR3, the DNA is TGTGCCAGCAGTACCTCTCTGGGACAGGAGACCCAGTACTTC.